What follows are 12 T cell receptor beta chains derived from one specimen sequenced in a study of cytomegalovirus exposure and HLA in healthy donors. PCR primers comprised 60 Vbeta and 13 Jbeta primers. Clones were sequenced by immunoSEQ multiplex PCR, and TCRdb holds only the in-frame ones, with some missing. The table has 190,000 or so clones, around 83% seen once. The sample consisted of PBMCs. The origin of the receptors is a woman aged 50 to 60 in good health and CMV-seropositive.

The chain's CDR3 is CAISESGGLAFF. The CDR3 DNA sequence: TGTGCCATCAGTGAGTCGGGGGGGCTGGCTTTCTTT. The chain has TRBV10-3 and TRBJ1-1, with a possible D match to TRBD1 (6 bases). The germline CDR1 and CDR2 sequences are ENHRY and SYGVKD. There are 12 residues in the CDR3. Trimming removed 0 bases at V and 11 bases at J, with 10 bases between.

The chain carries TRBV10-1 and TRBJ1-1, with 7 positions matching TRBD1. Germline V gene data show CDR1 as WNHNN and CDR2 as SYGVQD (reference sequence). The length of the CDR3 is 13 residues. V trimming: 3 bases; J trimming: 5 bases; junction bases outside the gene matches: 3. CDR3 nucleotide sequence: TGCGCCAGCAGTGATTCCAGGGGGACTGAAGCTTTCTTT. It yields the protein CASSDSRGTEAFF.

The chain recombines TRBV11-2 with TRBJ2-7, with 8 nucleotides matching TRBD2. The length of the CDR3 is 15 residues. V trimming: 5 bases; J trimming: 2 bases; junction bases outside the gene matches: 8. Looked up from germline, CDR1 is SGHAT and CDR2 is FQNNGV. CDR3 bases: TGTGCCAGCAGCCCCAACACTAGCGGAACCTACGAGCAGTACTTC. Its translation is CASSPNTSGTYEQYF.

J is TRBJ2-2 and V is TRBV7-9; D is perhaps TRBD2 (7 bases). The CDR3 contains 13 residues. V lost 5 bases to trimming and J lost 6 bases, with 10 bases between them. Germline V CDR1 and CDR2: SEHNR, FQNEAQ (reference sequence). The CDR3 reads CASSGGGAGELFF. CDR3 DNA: TGTGCCAGCAGCGGGGGGGGCGCCGGGGAGCTGTTTTTT.

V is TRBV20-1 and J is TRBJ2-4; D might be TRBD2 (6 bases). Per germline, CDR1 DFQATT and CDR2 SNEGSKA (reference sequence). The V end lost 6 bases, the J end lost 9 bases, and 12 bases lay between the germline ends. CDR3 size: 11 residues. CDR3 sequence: CSARLGGIQYF. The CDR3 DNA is TGCAGTGCACGACTAGGAGGCATTCAGTACTTC.

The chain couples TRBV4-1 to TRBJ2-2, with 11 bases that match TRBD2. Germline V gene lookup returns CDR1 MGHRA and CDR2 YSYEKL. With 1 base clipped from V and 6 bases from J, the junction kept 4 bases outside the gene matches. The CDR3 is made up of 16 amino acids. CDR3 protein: CASSQAVAGGSGELFF. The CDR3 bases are TGCGCCAGCAGCCAAGCTGTAGCGGGGGGGTCCGGGGAGCTGTTTTTT.

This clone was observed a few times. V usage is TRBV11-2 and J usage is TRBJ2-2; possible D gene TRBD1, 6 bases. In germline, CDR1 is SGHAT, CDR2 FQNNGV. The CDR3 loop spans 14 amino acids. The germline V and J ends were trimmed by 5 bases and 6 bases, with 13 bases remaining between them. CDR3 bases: TGTGCCAGCAGCAGGGGACACCGCGCCGGGGAGCTGTTTTTT. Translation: CASSRGHRAGELFF.

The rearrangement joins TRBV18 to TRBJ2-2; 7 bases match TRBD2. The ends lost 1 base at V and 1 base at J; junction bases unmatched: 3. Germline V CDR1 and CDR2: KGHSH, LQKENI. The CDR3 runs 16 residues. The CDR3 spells CASSPLRGGNTGELFF. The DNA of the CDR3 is TGTGCCAGCTCACCACTCCGCGGGGGGAACACCGGGGAGCTGTTTTTT.

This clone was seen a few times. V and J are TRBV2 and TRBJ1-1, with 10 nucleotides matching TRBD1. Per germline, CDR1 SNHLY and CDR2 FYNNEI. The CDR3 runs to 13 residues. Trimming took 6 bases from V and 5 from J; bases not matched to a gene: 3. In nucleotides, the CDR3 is TGTGCCAGCAGGGGACAGGGGAGGACTGAAGCTTTCTTT. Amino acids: CASRGQGRTEAFF.

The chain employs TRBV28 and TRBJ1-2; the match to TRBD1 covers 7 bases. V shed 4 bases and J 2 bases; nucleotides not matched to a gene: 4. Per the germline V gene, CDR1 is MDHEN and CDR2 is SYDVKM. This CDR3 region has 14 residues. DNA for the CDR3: TGTGCCAGCAGTTCCGCGGGACAGAACTATGGCTACACCTTC. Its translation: CASSSAGQNYGYTF.

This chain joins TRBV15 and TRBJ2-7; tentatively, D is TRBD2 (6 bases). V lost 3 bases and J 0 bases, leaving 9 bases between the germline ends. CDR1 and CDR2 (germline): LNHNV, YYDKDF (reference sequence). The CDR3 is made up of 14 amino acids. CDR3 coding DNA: TGTGCCACCAGCAGGCCGGGACTCTCCTACGAGCAGTACTTC. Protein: CATSRPGLSYEQYF.

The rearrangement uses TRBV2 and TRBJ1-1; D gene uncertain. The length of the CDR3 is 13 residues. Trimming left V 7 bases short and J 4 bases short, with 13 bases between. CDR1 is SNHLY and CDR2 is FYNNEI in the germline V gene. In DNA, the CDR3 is TGTGCCAGCACGGTTCTAGCGGGCACTGAAGCTTTCTTT. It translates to CASTVLAGTEAFF.